This T cell receptor (beta chain) was captured by sequencing in a study of radiotherapy plus CTLA-4 blockade in lung cancer. Findings of the study overall: After treatment with radiotherapy plus ipilimumab, TCR clones that came from the tumor expanded in blood.

Focal radiation was given together with CTLA-4 blockade (ipilimumab) to patients with chemo-refractory metastatic non-small-cell lung cancer. This clone was picked up a small number of times. Its antigen is currently unknown. The junction departs from germline at one end; a sequencing error may be responsible. Using immunoSEQ multiplex PCR, the repertoire was profiled, and TCRdb retains in-frame clones only, with some absent. The sample holds nearly 110,000 clones, over 75% seen once. Germline CDR1 LGHNT, CDR2 FRNRAP. This CDR3 is 10 amino acids long. This receptor was obtained from a human donor with non-small cell lung cancer that progressed on radiotherapy plus ipilimumab. Some clones in this sample may be carry-over from other donors' samples. The chain is built from TRBV12-5 and TRBJ1-2, with unresolved D. Here the sequenced sample was peripheral blood, taken from a patient treated with radiotherapy plus ipilimumab. The CDR3 coding sequence is TGTGCTAGTGCTTATAACAGCCCCTTCTTC. It specifies CASAYNSPFF. Full variable domain (rest looked up from reference TRBV12-5 and TRBJ1-2): DARVTQTPRHKVTEMGQEVTMRCQPILGHNTVFWYRQTMMQGLELLAYFRNRAPLDDSGMPKDRFSAEMPDATLATLKIQPSEPRDSAVYFCASAYNSPFFGSGTRLTVV.